Listed below are T cell receptor beta chains from one sample, sequenced in a study of cytomegalovirus exposure and HLA in healthy donors. Only in-frame clones appear in the TCRdb table, and some are missing; sequencing was by immunoSEQ multiplex PCR. The data show under 150,000 clones, with 73% seen just once and about 1.2% held by the top ten. The sequenced sample was PBMCs. The receptors here all came from a woman aged 40 to 50 in good health and CMV-seronegative. CDR3s include the opening cysteine and the closing phenylalanine or tryptophan. Each record gives: clone size, D gene, V gene, CDR3 length, J gene, CDR3 protein, CDR3 DNA. The D gene is left open where the match is weak. Expanded clones get a size class; other rows say once, few or many, or leave the size out.

.	TRBD1	TRBV27	14	TRBJ1-1	CASSMDRRNTEAFF	TGTGCCAGCAGTATGGACAGGCGGAACACTGAAGCTTTCTTT
few	.	TRBV2	15	TRBJ1-4	CASSKGEIINEKLFF	TGTGCCAGCAGCAAGGGGGAAATCATTAATGAAAAACTGTTTTTT
.	TRBD1	TRBV27	14	TRBJ1-2	CASSTRQGAGGYTF	TGTGCCAGCAGTACGCGACAGGGGGCGGGTGGCTACACCTTC
few	.	TRBV10-3	13	TRBJ1-5	CAIKGGFNQPQHF	TGTGCCATCAAGGGGGGGTTCAATCAGCCCCAGCATTTT
.	.	TRBV21-1	14	TRBJ1-1	CASSTRRGRLEAFF	TGTGCCAGCAGCACCCGCAGGGGGCGGCTGGAGGCTTTCTTT
many	.	TRBV2	14	TRBJ2-2	CASGLDSNTGELFF	TGTGCCAGCGGGTTGGACAGTAACACCGGGGAGCTGTTTTTT
.	TRBD1	TRBV19	17	TRBJ2-5	CASSMELRGQEAETQYF	TGTGCCAGTAGTATGGAGCTTCGGGGACAGGAGGCCGAGACCCAGTACTTC
once	.	TRBV7-2	15	TRBJ1-2	CASSLVYRADYGYTF	TGTGCCAGCAGCTTAGTATACAGGGCGGACTATGGCTACACCTTC
.	TRBD1	TRBV6-6	16	TRBJ1-1	CASSQRTGGMNTEAFF	TGTGCCAGCAGTCAGAGGACAGGGGGCATGAACACTGAAGCTTTCTTT
.	TRBD1	TRBV4-3	15	TRBJ1-2	CASSRGQGPGVGYTF	TGCGCCAGCAGCAGAGGACAGGGCCCGGGTGTTGGCTACACCTTC
.	.	TRBV29-1	12	TRBJ2-1	CSAGTAKIEQFF	TGCAGTGCCGGGACTGCTAAAATTGAGCAGTTCTTC
once	.	TRBV7-8	15	TRBJ1-1	CASSSNPQGKARAFF	TGTGCCAGCAGCTCGAACCCGCAGGGGAAAGCTCGAGCTTTCTTT
.	.	TRBV19	15	TRBJ1-5	CASSISQRNNQPQHF	TGTGCCAGTAGTATTTCACAGCGGAACAATCAGCCCCAGCATTTT
.	.	TRBV29-1	15	TRBJ1-3	CSVGPRTADGNTIYF	TGCAGCGTTGGTCCCCGGACAGCGGATGGAAACACCATATATTTT
.	.	TRBV19	14	TRBJ1-2	CASSGRGSGYGYTF	TGTGCCAGTAGCGGCAGGGGTTCGGGCTATGGCTACACCTTC
.	.	TRBV7-8	17	TRBJ1-5	CASSLFHREGSNQPQHF	TGTGCCAGCAGCTTATTTCACAGAGAAGGAAGCAATCAGCCCCAGCATTTT
few	TRBD1	TRBV27	14	TRBJ1-6	CASLRTGGGSPLHF	TGTGCCAGCCTTCGGACAGGGGGCGGTTCACCCCTCCACTTT
few	.	TRBV4-1	15	TRBJ1-1	CASSQDGQGNTEAFF	TGCGCCAGCAGCCAAGATGGGCAGGGGAACACTGAAGCTTTCTTT
.	TRBD1	TRBV25-1	14	TRBJ1-3	CASSGDSSGNTIYF	TGTGCCAGCAGTGGGGACAGCTCTGGAAACACCATATATTTT
.	.	TRBV6-1	12	TRBJ1-2	CASTDSGGGYTF	TGTGCCAGCACGGACAGTGGGGGTGGCTACACCTTC
.	.	TRBV5-1	15	TRBJ2-1	CASSLGGGLYNEQFF	TGCGCCAGCAGCTTAGGCGGGGGCCTATACAATGAGCAGTTCTTC
.	TRBD2	TRBV2	17	TRBJ2-3	CASSGTSGGVMGDTQYF	TGTGCCAGCAGTGGTACTAGCGGGGGGGTTATGGGAGATACGCAGTATTTT
.	.	TRBV5-4	14	TRBJ2-5	CASSLRGGEETQYF	TGTGCCAGCAGCTTGAGGGGGGGGGAAGAGACCCAGTACTTC
few	.	TRBV27	13	TRBJ2-7	CASSLSTGYEQYF	TGTGCCAGCAGTTTATCGACAGGCTACGAGCAGTACTTC
few	TRBD1	TRBV5-6	16	TRBJ1-1	CASSETGTGKYTEAFF	TGTGCCAGCAGCGAAACCGGGACAGGGAAGTACACTGAAGCTTTCTTT
.	.	TRBV5-6	14	TRBJ2-3	CASSSVGLTDTQYF	TGTGCCAGCAGCTCCGTGGGACTCACAGATACGCAGTATTTT
once	.	TRBV5-4	13	TRBJ1-1	CASSSNLNTEAFF	TGTGCCAGCAGCTCAAATCTGAACACTGAAGCTTTCTTT
.	.	TRBV19	14	TRBJ1-1	CASSLSWGNTEAFF	TGTGCCAGTAGTTTATCCTGGGGCAACACTGAAGCTTTCTTT
.	.	TRBV28	15	TRBJ2-2	CASSRGGTNTGELFF	TGTGCCAGCAGTAGGGGAGGCACGAACACCGGGGAGCTGTTTTTT
.	.	TRBV11-3	19	TRBJ1-4	CASSTPYETRQIRREKLFF	TGTGCCAGCAGCACTCCCTACGAGACCAGACAGATCCGAAGGGAAAAACTGTTTTTT
.	TRBD1	TRBV5-4	15	TRBJ2-3	CASSLGQGPTDTQYF	TGTGCCAGCAGCCTCGGACAGGGACCCACAGATACGCAGTATTTT
.	TRBD2	TRBV6-1	17	TRBJ2-5	CASSESSGGMSQETQYF	TGTGCCAGCAGTGAGTCTAGCGGGGGGATGTCTCAAGAGACCCAGTACTTC
.	TRBD1	TRBV19	15	TRBJ2-1	CASSIGTGGINEQFF	TGTGCCAGTAGTATAGGGACAGGGGGCATAAATGAGCAGTTCTTC